This T cell receptor beta chain originates from a study of cytomegalovirus exposure and HLA in healthy donors. Broader study findings: Published work reported that the classifier diagnosed cytomegalovirus status with high specificity and sensitivity.

A remark on this clone: Its specificity is not known.

Only in-frame clones appear in the TCRdb table, and some are missing; sequencing was by immunoSEQ multiplex PCR. The sample has about 200,000 clones; almost 90% are singletons. The V and J ends lost 1 base and 3 bases, in that order; junction bases with no gene match: 2. Germline V CDR1 and CDR2: GTSNPN, SVGIG (reference sequence). The CDR3 has 13 amino acids. This receptor was obtained from a woman younger than 35 in good health and CMV-seronegative. The sequenced material came from PBMCs. This chain connects TRBV30 to TRBJ2-5; 7 positions match TRBD1. The CDR3 region is CAWSADREETQYF. The CDR3 DNA reads TGTGCCTGGAGTGCCGACAGGGAAGAGACCCAGTACTTC. Full variable domain (rest looked up from reference TRBV30 and TRBJ2-5): SQTIHQWPATLVQPVGSPLSLECTVEGTSNPNLYWYRQAAGRGLQLLFYSVGIGQISSEVPQNLSASRPQDRQFILSSKKLLLSDSGFYLCAWSADREETQYFGPGTRLLVL.